What follows are 18 T cell receptor beta chains derived from one specimen sequenced in a study of shared clonotypes between healthy human individuals. This table comes from immunoSEQ multiplex PCR, and its TCRdb copy is limited to in-frame clones, with some not included. The data hold about 490,000 clones, with more than 65% observed a single time. The sequencing input was PBMCs. These receptors were collected from a woman in her 40s in good health. Some clones in this sample may be carry-over from other donors' samples.

The chain has TRBV27 and TRBJ2-1, with 14 bases lining up with TRBD2. Germline CDR1 and CDR2: MNHEY and SMNVEV (reference sequence). V trimming: 6 bases; J trimming: 9 bases; junction bases outside the gene matches: 7. This CDR3 comprises 15 residues. Here the CDR3 DNA reads TGTGCCAGCAGGGTGGGACTAGCGGGAGTACTTGAGCAGTTCTTC. It yields the protein CASRVGLAGVLEQFF.

The CDR3 bases are TGTGCCAGCAGCTTGGATTCTGGACTCTCAAACACTGAAGCTTTCTTT. Protein product: CASSLDSGLSNTEAFF. This chain joins TRBV5-6 and TRBJ1-1; no clear D gene. Germline CDR1 and CDR2: SGHDT and YYEEEE. This CDR3 spans 16 amino acids. Trimming pared 0 bases from V and 2 bases from J, leaving 14 bases between.

The chain carries TRBV28 and TRBJ2-3, with 9 bases lining up with TRBD1. CDR1 MDHEN and CDR2 SYDVKM come from the germline V gene. CDR3 length: 17 amino acids. With 4 bases clipped from V and 2 bases from J, the junction kept 10 bases outside the gene matches. CDR3 region: CASSSTRWDRATDTQYF. The CDR3 coding sequence is TGTGCCAGCAGTTCTACCCGATGGGACAGGGCCACAGATACGCAGTATTTT. Together with reference TRBV28 and TRBJ2-3, the CDR3 gives the full variable domain: DVKVTQSSRYLVKRTGEKVFLECVQDMDHENMFWYRQDPGLGLRLIYFSYDVKMKEKGDIPEGYSVSREKKERFSLILESASTNQTSMYLCASSSTRWDRATDTQYFGPGTRLTVL.

The chain combines TRBV7-2 with TRBJ1-4, with TRBD1 as a possible D gene (6 bases). CDR1 and CDR2 (germline): SGHTA, FQGNSA. Trimming cost V 5 bases and J 8 bases, with 15 bases left between them. The CDR3 spans 14 residues. CDR3 protein: CASSPTGIEEKLFF. In DNA, the CDR3 is TGTGCCAGCAGCCCTACAGGGATAGAGGAAAAACTGTTTTTT. The complete variable domain, with remaining parts taken from reference TRBV7-2 and TRBJ1-4, reads GAGVSQSPSNKVTEKGKDVELRCDPISGHTALYWYRQSLGQGLEFLIYFQGNSAPDKSGLPSDRFSAERTGGSVSTLTIQRTQQEDSAVYLCASSPTGIEEKLFFGSGTQLSVL.

This chain links TRBV5-5 with TRBJ2-1, with TRBD2 identical over 9 bases. Germline V gene data show CDR1 as SGHKS and CDR2 as YYEKEE (reference sequence). Trimming cost V 3 bases and J 6 bases; bases outside gene matches: 4. The length of the CDR3 is 14 residues. The CDR3 DNA follows: TGTGCCAGCAGCTGGGGGACTAGCCTCAATGAGCAGTTCTTC. The encoded protein is CASSWGTSLNEQFF.

The gene calls are TRBV30 and TRBJ2-1; D uncertain. The V gene's germline CDR1 is GTSNPN and CDR2 SVGIG (reference sequence). The CDR3 consists of 14 residues. Trimming shortened V by 7 bases and J by 7 bases, and 20 bases separated the two germline ends. The CDR3 region has the DNA TGTGCCTTCCGTCCACCGTCCAGGTGGAATGAGCAGTTCTTC. It yields the protein CAFRPPSRWNEQFF.

This clone is a singleton in its sample. The J gene is TRBJ2-7, the V gene TRBV5-8, with 8 bases that match TRBD1. The V and J ends lost 4 bases and 4 bases, in that order; junction bases with no gene match: 7. The V gene's germline CDR1 is SGHTS and CDR2 YDEGEE. The CDR3 loop spans 14 amino acids. As DNA, the CDR3 is TGTGCCAGCAGCCGCGGACAGGGTGAATACGAGCAGTACTTC. Protein product: CASSRGQGEYEQYF.

This clone has a handful of counts. The chain recombines TRBV28 with TRBJ2-5; no firm D call. Germline CDR1 is MDHEN and CDR2 is SYDVKM. The CDR3 length is 17 residues. The V end lost 6 bases, the J end lost 4 bases, and 24 bases lay between the germline ends. The CDR3 is CASSHPSEGYGRETQYF. The CDR3 nucleotides are TGTGCCAGCAGCCATCCGTCGGAAGGTTATGGCCGAGAGACCCAGTACTTC.

As concerns this clone: This probably arose from a read error, given a far larger clone one base away. The rearrangement uses TRBV28 and TRBJ1-4, with 8 bases aligning to TRBD1. Losses at the gene ends were 6 bases for V and 3 bases for J; bases not matched to a gene: 6. This CDR3 comprises 15 residues. Per the germline V gene, CDR1 is MDHEN and CDR2 is SYDVKM. DNA of the CDR3: TGTGCCAGCAGCCAACCGGGACAGGCTAATGAAAAACTGTTTTTT. This encodes CASSQPGQANEKLFF.

This clone was counted a single time. Only one base separates this from a far larger clonotype, so it likely reflects a read error. V is TRBV2 and J is TRBJ2-7; possibly TRBD2 for D (5 bases). From germline, CDR1 is SNHLY and CDR2 FYNNEI. This CDR3 is 15 amino acids long. The CDR3 nucleotides read TGTGCCAGCAGTGAAGGAGTACAAGGACTCTACGGGCAGTACTTC. This sequence encodes CASSEGVQGLYGQYF.

The rearrangement joins TRBV30 to TRBJ1-3; D not certain. The germline V gene has CDR1 GTSNPN and CDR2 SVGIG (reference sequence). Trimming pared 5 bases from V and 0 bases from J, leaving 11 bases between. The CDR3 is 14 residues long. The CDR3, as DNA: TGTGCCTGGTCGGACGGACTCTCTGGAAACACCATATATTTT. This sequence encodes CAWSDGLSGNTIYF.

Points on this clone: Other DNA sequences in the sample encode the same CDR3. This chain connects TRBV10-2 to TRBJ2-1, with TRBD2 identical over 12 bases. Germline CDR1 reads WSHSY; CDR2 reads SAAADI. Trimming took 6 bases from V and 4 from J; bases not matched to a gene: 1. The CDR3 is 14 residues long. The chain's CDR3 is CASRLAGGYNEQFF. DNA for the CDR3: TGCGCCAGCAGGCTAGCGGGAGGGTACAATGAGCAGTTCTTC.

The rearrangement uses TRBV5-1 and TRBJ1-2; no clear D gene. The CDR3 is made up of 12 amino acids. The germline CDR1 and CDR2 sequences are SGHRS and YFSETQ. The V end lost 4 bases, the J end lost 6 bases, and 10 bases lay between the germline ends. CDR3 sequence reads: CASSPRGNGYTF. The CDR3 DNA reads TGCGCCAGCAGCCCACGGGGAAATGGCTACACCTTC.

Concerning this clone: A far more abundant clone sits one base away, making this likely a read error. This chain connects TRBV27 to TRBJ1-1; a weak D match, TRBD1 (5 bases). The V and J ends lost 0 bases and 2 bases respectively, with 10 bases between them. From germline, CDR1 is MNHEY and CDR2 SMNVEV (reference sequence). The CDR3 loop spans 15 amino acids. The CDR3 is CASSLSWGLNTEAFF. For the CDR3, the DNA is TGTGCCAGCAGTTTATCATGGGGCCTCAACACTGAAGCTTTCTTT.

V and J are TRBV19 and TRBJ1-5, with D perhaps matching TRBD1 (6 bases). CDR1 is LNHDA and CDR2 is SQIVND in the germline V gene (reference sequence). The CDR3 has 15 amino acids. The V and J ends lost 7 bases and 3 bases respectively, with 16 bases between them. The CDR3 is CASTALGQYNQPQHF. The CDR3 bases are TGTGCCAGTACCGCCCTCGGACAGTACAATCAGCCCCAGCATTTT. Together with reference TRBV19 and TRBJ1-5, the CDR3 gives the full variable domain: DGGITQSPKYLFRKEGQNVTLSCEQNLNHDAMYWYRQDPGQGLRLIYYSQIVNDFQKGDIAEGYSVSREKKESFPLTVTSAQKNPTAFYLCASTALGQYNQPQHFGDGTRLSIL.

The table lists this clone with a few counts. This chain uses TRBV27 with TRBJ2-1, with a weak D call TRBD2 (6 bases). The CDR3 has 15 residues. The germline V gene encodes CDR1 MNHEY and CDR2 SMNVEV (reference sequence). The ends were cut back, 5 bases at V and 4 bases at J, with 15 bases in the middle. CDR3 amino acids: CASSPPTRPYNEQFF. The CDR3, as DNA: TGTGCCAGCAGTCCCCCGACTAGGCCGTACAATGAGCAGTTCTTC.

This chain joins TRBV19 and TRBJ1-3; D unclear. CDR1 is LNHDA and CDR2 is SQIVND in the germline V gene (reference sequence). With 1 base removed from V and 10 bases from J, the gap between germline ends came to 17 bases. The CDR3 length is 15 residues. CDR3 residues: CASSIGPGREWTIYF. CDR3 bases: TGTGCCAGTAGTATAGGCCCCGGACGGGAATGGACCATATATTTT.

The V gene is TRBV19, the J gene TRBJ2-7; TRBD1 matches at 10 bases. CDR3 length: 15 amino acids. Trimming took 3 bases from V and 6 from J; bases not matched to a gene: 8. CDR1 and CDR2 (germline): LNHDA, SQIVND (reference sequence). The CDR3 region has the DNA TGTGCCAGTAGTATGGGGGACAGGGGTATCGGCGAGCAGTACTTC. This translates into CASSMGDRGIGEQYF.